The present T cell receptor beta chain was sequenced within a study of CD8 T cells in Susac syndrome. Random hexamers primed reverse transcription of roughly 0.45 to 1 ug RNA. TCRdb redid the calling of the immunoSEQ multiplex PCR reads with MiXCR, one entry per CDR3 protein. The table has some 99,000 distinct CDR3 sequences, just under 95% seen once. V was pared by 6 bases and J by 0 bases, with 15 bases between. The CDR3 contains 15 residues. Germline V gene data show CDR1 as DFQATT and CDR2 as SNEGSKA (reference sequence). FACS enriched CD8+ TEMRA cells, while bulk CD8+ and CD4+ were negatively isolated.

The chain is built from TRBV20-1 and TRBJ1-5; D might be TRBD1 (6 bases). The sequence was obtained from a human donor with Susac syndrome. Sequencing was done on a sample of CD4+ T cells from PBMCs. The chain's CDR3 is CSANDRLHSNQPQHF. In DNA, the CDR3 is TGCAGTGCCAACGACAGGCTTCATAGCAATCAGCCCCAGCATTTT.